The 4 T cell receptor beta chains below come from one sample, sequenced in a study of CD8 T cells in Susac syndrome. Random-hexamer reverse transcription was applied to about 0.45 to 1 ug RNA. TCRdb redid the calling of the immunoSEQ multiplex PCR reads with MiXCR, one entry per CDR3 protein. The sample consists of a few hundred thousand distinct CDR3 sequences, more than 80% of them appearing once. The sequencing input was CD8+ T cells from PBMCs. The source of these receptors is a human donor with multiple sclerosis.

This CDR3 reads CASSQSGAGLREGNQPQHF. For the CDR3, the DNA is TGTGCCAGCAGCCAATCCGGGGCAGGATTGAGAGAAGGCAATCAGCCCCAGCATTTT. The chain combines TRBV5-6 with TRBJ1-5; a possible D gene is TRBD1 (5 bases). Trimming took 4 bases from V and 2 from J, leaving 25 bases between them. CDR1 and CDR2 from the germline V gene are SGHDT and YYEEEE. This CDR3 is built from 19 residues.

V is TRBV6-5 and J is TRBJ2-4; 9 nucleotides line up with TRBD1. Germline trimming cut 6 bases from V and 7 bases from J; bases unmatched to any gene: 7. The germline V gene encodes CDR1 MNHEY and CDR2 SVGAGI. The CDR3 spans 14 residues. The CDR3 nucleotides read TGTGCCAGCAGCCCTCCGGGACAGGGTAACATTCAGTACTTC. This codes for CASSPPGQGNIQYF.

The chain uses TRBV18 and TRBJ2-1; TRBD2 matches 7 bases. Germline loops: CDR1 KGHSH, CDR2 LQKENI. J was trimmed by 0 bases and V by 2 bases; bases with no gene match: 10. This CDR3 has 18 amino acids. CDR3 in amino acids: CASSPSRLAAYSYNEQFF. DNA for the CDR3: TGTGCCAGCTCACCATCTCGGCTAGCGGCTTACTCCTACAATGAGCAGTTCTTC.

J is TRBJ2-3 and V is TRBV7-2, with D perhaps TRBD1 or TRBD2 (5 bases each). With 10 bases removed from V and 3 bases from J, the gap between germline ends came to 17 bases. In germline, CDR1 is SGHTA, CDR2 FQGNSA. CDR3 size: 14 residues. The CDR3 loop is CATSYPGPTDTQYF. CDR3 coding DNA: TGTGCCACCTCATACCCGGGGCCAACAGATACGCAGTATTTT.